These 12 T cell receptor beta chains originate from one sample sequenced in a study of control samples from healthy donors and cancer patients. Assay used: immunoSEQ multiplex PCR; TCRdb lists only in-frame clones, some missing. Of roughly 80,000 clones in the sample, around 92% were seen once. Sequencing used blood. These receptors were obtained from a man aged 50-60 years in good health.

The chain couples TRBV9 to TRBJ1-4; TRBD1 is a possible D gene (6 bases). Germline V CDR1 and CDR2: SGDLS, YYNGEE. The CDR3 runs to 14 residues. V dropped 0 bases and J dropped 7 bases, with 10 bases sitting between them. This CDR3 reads CASSVGGGGEKLFF. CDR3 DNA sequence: TGTGCCAGCAGCGTAGGAGGAGGGGGTGAAAAACTGTTTTTT.

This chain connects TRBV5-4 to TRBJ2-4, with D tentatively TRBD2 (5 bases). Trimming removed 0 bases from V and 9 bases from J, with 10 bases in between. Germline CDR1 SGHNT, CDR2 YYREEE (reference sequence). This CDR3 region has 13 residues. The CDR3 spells CASSLGEGRIQYF. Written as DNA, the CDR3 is TGTGCCAGCAGCTTGGGCGAGGGTCGCATTCAGTACTTC.

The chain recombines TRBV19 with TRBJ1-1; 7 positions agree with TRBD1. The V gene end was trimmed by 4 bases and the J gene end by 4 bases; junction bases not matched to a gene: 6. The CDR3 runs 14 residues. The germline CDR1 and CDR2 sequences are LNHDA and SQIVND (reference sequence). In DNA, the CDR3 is TGTGCCAGTAGTAAGGACAGGTGGGGCACTGAAGCTTTCTTT. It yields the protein CASSKDRWGTEAFF.

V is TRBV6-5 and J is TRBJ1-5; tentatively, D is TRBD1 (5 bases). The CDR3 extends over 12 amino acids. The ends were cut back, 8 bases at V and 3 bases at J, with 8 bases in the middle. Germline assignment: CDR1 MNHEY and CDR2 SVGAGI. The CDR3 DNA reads TGTGCCAGCGAACAGGCCAATCAGCCCCAGCATTTT. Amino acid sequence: CASEQANQPQHF.

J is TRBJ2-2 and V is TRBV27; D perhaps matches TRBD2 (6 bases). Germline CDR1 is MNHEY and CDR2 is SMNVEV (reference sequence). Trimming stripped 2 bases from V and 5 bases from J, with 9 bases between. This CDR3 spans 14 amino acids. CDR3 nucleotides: TGTGCCAGCAGTTTAGGCGGGGAGACCGGGGAGCTGTTTTTT. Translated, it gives CASSLGGETGELFF.

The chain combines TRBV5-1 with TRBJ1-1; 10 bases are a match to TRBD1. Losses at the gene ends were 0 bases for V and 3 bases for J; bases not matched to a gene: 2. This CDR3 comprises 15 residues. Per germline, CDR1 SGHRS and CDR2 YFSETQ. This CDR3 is CASSLAGTGDTEAFF. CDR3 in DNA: TGCGCCAGCAGCTTGGCCGGGACAGGGGACACTGAAGCTTTCTTT.

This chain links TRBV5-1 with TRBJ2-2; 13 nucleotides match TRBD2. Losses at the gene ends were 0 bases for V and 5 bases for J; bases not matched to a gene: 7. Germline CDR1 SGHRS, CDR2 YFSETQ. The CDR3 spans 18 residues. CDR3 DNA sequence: TGCGCCAGCAGCTTGGATTCACTAGCGGGGGGGCAAACCGGGGAGCTGTTTTTT. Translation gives CASSLDSLAGGQTGELFF.

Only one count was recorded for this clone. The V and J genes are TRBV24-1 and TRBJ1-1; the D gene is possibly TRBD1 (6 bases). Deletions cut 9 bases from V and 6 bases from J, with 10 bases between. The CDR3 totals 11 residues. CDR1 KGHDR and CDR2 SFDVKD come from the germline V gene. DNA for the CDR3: TGTGCCACCGCGGGGGCCCCTGAAGCTTTCTTT. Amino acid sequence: CATAGAPEAFF.

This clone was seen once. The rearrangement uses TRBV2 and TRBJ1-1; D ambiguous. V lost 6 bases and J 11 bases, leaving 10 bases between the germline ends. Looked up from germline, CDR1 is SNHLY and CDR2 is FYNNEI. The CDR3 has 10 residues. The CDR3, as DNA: TGTGCCAGCAGGTTCCCTAGGGCTTTCTTT. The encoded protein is CASRFPRAFF.

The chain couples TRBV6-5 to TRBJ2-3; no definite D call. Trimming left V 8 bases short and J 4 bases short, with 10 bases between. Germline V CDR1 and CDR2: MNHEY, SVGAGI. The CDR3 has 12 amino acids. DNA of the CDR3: TGTGCCAGCGCCGGAAACCCAGATACGCAGTATTTT. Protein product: CASAGNPDTQYF.

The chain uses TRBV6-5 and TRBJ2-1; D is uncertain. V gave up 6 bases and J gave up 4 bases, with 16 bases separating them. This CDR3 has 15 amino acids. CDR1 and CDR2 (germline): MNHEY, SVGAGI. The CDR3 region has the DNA TGTGCCAGCAGCGCACGGACCGGGCCGTACAATGAGCAGTTCTTC. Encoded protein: CASSARTGPYNEQFF.

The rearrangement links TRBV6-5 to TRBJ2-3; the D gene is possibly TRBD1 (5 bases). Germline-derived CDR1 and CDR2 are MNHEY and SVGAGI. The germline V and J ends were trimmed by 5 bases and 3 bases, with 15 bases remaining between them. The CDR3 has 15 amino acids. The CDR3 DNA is TGTGCCAGCAGTACGATCAGGGAAAGGACAGATACGCAGTATTTT. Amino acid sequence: CASSTIRERTDTQYF.